This T cell receptor (beta chain) was recovered during a study of blood T cell repertoires in COVID-19. Whole-study context: Sites across the United States, Italy and Spain contributed samples from acute and convalescent COVID-19. T cells, B-cell-depleted T cells, or PBMCs supplied cDNA or gDNA.

Study processing details: Counts of nucleated cells, estimated from reference gene primer amplification, were obtained. Assay: immunoSEQ multiplex PCR; the TCRdb copy retains only in-frame clones and omits some. V, J and clone size are those of that table, while D and trimming were read from the DNA. The table records 150,000 or so clones, 80% to 90% of them present only once. Trimming took off 5 bases at V and 0 bases at J, with 11 bases between the two ends. CDR3 size: 15 residues. In germline, CDR1 is MNHNY, CDR2 SVGAGI (reference sequence). The chain joins TRBV6-6 to TRBJ1-3; D is uncertain. Sequenced: peripheral blood. The clonotype was recovered from an elderly man with acute or convalescent COVID-19. In DNA, the CDR3 is TGTGCCAGCAGTGTACAGCCGTTCTCTGGAAACACCATATATTTT. Translated, it gives CASSVQPFSGNTIYF.